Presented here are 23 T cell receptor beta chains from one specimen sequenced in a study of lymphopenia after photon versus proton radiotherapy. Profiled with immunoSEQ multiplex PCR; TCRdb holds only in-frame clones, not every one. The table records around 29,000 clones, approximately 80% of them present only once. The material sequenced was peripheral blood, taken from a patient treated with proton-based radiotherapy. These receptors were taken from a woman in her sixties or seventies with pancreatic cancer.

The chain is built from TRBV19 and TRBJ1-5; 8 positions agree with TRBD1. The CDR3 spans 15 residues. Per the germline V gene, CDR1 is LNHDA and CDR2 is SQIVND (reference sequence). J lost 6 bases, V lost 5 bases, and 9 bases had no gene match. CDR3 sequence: CASSFGQGGGQPQHF. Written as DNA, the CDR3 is TGTGCCAGTAGTTTCGGACAGGGAGGAGGTCAGCCCCAGCATTTT.

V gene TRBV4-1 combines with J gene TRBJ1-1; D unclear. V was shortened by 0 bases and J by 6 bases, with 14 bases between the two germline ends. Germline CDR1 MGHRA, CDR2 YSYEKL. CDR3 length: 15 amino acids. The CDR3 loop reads CASSQEWIPDAEAFF. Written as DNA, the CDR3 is TGCGCCAGCAGCCAAGAATGGATCCCGGACGCTGAAGCTTTCTTT.

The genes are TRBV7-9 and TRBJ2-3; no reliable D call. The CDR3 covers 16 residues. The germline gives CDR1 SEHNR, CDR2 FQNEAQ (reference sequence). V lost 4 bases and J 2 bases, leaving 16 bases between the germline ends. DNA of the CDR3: TGTGCCAGCAGCTCCCTGAGGCTTAAAGTCACAGATACGCAGTATTTT. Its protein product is CASSSLRLKVTDTQYF.

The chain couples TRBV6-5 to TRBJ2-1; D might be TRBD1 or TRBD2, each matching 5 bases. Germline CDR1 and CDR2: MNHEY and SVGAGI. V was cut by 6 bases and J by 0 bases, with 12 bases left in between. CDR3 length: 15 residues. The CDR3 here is CASSYAGTSYNEQFF. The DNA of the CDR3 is TGTGCCAGCAGCTATGCAGGGACCTCCTACAATGAGCAGTTCTTC.

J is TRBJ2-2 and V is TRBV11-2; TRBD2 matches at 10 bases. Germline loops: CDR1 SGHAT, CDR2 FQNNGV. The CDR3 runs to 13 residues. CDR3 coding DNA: TGTGCTATCATAGCGGGAGGAAACGGGGAGCTGTTTTTT. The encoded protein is CAIIAGGNGELFF.

The CDR3 nucleotides read TGTGCCAGCAGTCCCACGACAGGGGGCAATCAGCCCCAGCATTTT. Protein sequence: CASSPTTGGNQPQHF. The rearrangement joins TRBV28 to TRBJ1-5, with TRBD1 identical over 8 bases. Looked up from germline, CDR1 is MDHEN and CDR2 is SYDVKM. The CDR3 consists of 15 residues. V lost 5 bases and J lost 2; bases outside the gene matches: 5.

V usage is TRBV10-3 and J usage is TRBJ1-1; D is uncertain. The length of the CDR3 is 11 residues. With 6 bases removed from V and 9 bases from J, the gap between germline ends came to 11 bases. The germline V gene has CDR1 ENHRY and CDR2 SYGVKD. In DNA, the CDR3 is TGTGCCATCAGGAACAACATGAAAGCTTTCTTT. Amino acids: CAIRNNMKAFF.

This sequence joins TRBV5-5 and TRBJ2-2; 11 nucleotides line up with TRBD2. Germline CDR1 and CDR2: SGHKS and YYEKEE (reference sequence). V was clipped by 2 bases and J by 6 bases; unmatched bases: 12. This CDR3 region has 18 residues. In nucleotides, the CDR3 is TGTGCCAGCAGCTTAAGCGGGACTAGCGGCACCTCCGCCGGGGAGCTGTTTTTT. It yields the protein CASSLSGTSGTSAGELFF.

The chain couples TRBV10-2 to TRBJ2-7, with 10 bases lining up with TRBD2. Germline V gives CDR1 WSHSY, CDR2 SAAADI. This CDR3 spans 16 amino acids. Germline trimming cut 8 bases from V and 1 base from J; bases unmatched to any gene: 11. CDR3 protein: CASAALTSGPSYEQYF. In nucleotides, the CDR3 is TGCGCCAGCGCTGCCCTGACTAGCGGGCCGTCCTACGAGCAGTACTTC.

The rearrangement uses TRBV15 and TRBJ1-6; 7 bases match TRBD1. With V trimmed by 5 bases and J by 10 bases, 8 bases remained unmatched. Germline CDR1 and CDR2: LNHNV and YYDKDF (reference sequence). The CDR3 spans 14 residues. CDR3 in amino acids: CATSLLQGRSPLHF. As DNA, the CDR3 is TGTGCCACCAGCTTATTACAGGGGAGGTCACCCCTCCACTTT.

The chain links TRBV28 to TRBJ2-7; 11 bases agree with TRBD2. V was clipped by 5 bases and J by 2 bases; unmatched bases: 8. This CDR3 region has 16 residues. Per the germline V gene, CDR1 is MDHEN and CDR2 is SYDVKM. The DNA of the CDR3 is TGTGCCAGCAGTGGGGTCGTACTAGCGGGGGCCTACGAGCAGTACTTC. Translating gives CASSGVVLAGAYEQYF. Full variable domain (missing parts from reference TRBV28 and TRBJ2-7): DVKVTQSSRYLVKRTGEKVFLECVQDMDHENMFWYRQDPGLGLRLIYFSYDVKMKEKGDIPEGYSVSREKKERFSLILESASTNQTSMYLCASSGVVLAGAYEQYFGPGTRLTVT.

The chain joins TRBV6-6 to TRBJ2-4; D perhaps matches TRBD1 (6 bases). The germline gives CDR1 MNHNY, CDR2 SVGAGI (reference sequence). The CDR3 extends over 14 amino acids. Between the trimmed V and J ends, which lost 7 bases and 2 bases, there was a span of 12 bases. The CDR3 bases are TGTGCCAGCACCCTGACAGGTACCAAAAACATTCAGTACTTC. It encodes CASTLTGTKNIQYF.

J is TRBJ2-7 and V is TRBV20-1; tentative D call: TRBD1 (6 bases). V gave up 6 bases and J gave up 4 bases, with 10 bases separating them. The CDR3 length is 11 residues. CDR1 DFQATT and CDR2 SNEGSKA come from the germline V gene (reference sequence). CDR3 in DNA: TGCAGTGCGAAGGGGGTGTACGAGCAGTACTTC. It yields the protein CSAKGVYEQYF.

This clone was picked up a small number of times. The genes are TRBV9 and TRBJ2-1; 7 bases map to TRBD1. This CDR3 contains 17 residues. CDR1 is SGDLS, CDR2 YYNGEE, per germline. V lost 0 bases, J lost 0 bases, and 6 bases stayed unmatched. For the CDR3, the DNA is TGTGCCAGCAGCGTAGCACCGACAGGGAGCTCCTACAATGAGCAGTTCTTC. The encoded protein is CASSVAPTGSSYNEQFF.

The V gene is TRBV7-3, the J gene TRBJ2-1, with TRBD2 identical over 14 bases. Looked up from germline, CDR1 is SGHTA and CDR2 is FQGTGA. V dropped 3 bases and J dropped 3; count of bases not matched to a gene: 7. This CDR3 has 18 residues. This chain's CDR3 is CASSLRGTSGSSYNEQFF. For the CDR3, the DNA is TGTGCCAGCAGCTTGCGTGGGACTAGCGGGAGTAGCTACAATGAGCAGTTCTTC.

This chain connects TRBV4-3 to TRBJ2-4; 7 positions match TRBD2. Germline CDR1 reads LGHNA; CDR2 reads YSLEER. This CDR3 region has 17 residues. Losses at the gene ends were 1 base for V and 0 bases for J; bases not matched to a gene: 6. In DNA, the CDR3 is TGCGCCAGCAGCCAAGGACCGAGCGGGGTAGCCAAAAACATTCAGTACTTC. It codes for CASSQGPSGVAKNIQYF.

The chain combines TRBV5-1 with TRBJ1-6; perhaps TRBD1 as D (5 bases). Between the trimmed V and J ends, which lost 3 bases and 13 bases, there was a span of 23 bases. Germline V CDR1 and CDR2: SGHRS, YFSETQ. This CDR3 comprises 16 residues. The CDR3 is CASSSGLGGPKDPLHF. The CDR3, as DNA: TGCGCCAGCAGCTCAGGGCTCGGAGGACCCAAAGACCCCCTCCACTTT.

CDR3 in DNA: TGTGCCAGCAGTGTTGACAGGGGAGCTTTCTTT. It translates to CASSVDRGAFF. The rearrangement uses TRBV28 and TRBJ1-1; 8 positions match TRBD1. Looked up from germline, CDR1 is MDHEN and CDR2 is SYDVKM. This CDR3 spans 11 amino acids. V gave up 5 bases and J gave up 10 bases; unmatched junction bases: 3.

CDR3: CASSSPNTGQGSTIYF. In DNA, the CDR3 is TGTGCCAGCAGCTCACCCAATACTGGACAGGGGAGCACCATATATTTT. J is TRBJ1-3 and V is TRBV7-2, with TRBD1 matching 9 bases. Trimming took 4 bases from V and 9 from J; bases not matched to a gene: 13. This CDR3 region has 16 residues. Germline loops: CDR1 SGHTA, CDR2 FQGNSA.

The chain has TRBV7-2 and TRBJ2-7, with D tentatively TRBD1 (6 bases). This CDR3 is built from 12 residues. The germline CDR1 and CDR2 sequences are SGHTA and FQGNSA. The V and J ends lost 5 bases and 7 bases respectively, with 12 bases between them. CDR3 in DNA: TGTGCCAGCAGCCCCGACAGGTCTGAGCAGTACTTC. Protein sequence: CASSPDRSEQYF.

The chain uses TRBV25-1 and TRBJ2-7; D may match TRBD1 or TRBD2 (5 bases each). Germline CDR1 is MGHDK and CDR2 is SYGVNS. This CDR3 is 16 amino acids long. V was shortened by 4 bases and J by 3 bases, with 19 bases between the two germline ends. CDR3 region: CASSARGGPLIYEQYF. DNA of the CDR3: TGTGCCAGCAGTGCGAGGGGCGGACCCCTCATCTACGAGCAGTACTTC.

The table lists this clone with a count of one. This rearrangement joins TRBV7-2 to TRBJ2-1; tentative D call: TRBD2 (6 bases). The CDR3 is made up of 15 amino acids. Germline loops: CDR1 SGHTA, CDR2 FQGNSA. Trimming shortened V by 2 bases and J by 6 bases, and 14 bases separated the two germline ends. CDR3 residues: CASSLTGATRNEQFF. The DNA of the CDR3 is TGTGCCAGCAGCTTAACGGGAGCCACTCGCAATGAGCAGTTCTTC.

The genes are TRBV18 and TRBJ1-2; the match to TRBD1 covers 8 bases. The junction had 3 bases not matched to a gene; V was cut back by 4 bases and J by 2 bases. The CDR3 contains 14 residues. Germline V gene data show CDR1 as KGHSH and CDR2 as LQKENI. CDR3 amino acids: CASSRGTGNYGYTF. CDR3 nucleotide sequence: TGTGCCAGCTCACGAGGGACAGGAAACTATGGCTACACCTTC.